Following are 15 T cell receptor beta chains from one sample sequenced in a study of PD-1 blockade in classical Hodgkin lymphoma (dated by TCRdb to 2018 to 2020). Receptor amplification or capture employed the immunoSEQ multiplex PCR assay. TCRdb retrieved this table from immuneACCESS and kept in-frame rearrangements only. Not all clones are present; in checked studies, unresolved V genes account for under half, and no reason is known for the remainder. The table for this sample lists 25,000 to 30,000 clones; about 88% of them were counted only once. About 0.45% of the sample rests with the top ten. The time point label here, explained by the study, means: cycle 4 day 1 (C4D1), after 6 weeks of nivolumab. Relapse after autologous stem cell transplantation had occurred in all trial patients, and cohorts A, B and C were distinguished by prior brentuximab vedotin exposure. Magnetic negative selection with a Miltenyi CD4+ T cell isolation kit was used to purify CD4+ T cells from thawed PBMCs.

This material consisted of CD4+ T cells from blood, taken before the fourth cycle of nivolumab. These receptor sequences come from a human donor with classical Hodgkin lymphoma.

The rearrangement links TRBV6-1 to TRBJ1-5; D unresolved. V was pared by 0 bases and J by 0 bases, with 15 bases between. The CDR3 contains 18 residues. Germline values: CDR1 MNHNS, CDR2 SASEGT. CDR3 sequence: CASSEALGERFSNQPQHF. The CDR3 coding sequence is TGTGCCAGCAGTGAAGCGCTTGGGGAGAGATTTAGCAATCAGCCCCAGCATTTT.

The rearrangement links TRBV11-3 to TRBJ1-1; D is unresolved. This CDR3 has 13 amino acids. Germline V CDR1 and CDR2: SGHNT, YENEEA. The ends were cut back, 2 bases at V and 1 base at J, with 5 bases in the middle. The CDR3 DNA is TGTGCCAGCAGCTTAAGGGCGAACACTGAAGCTTTCTTT. It encodes CASSLRANTEAFF.

This clone showed up just once. The gene calls are TRBV6-5 and TRBJ2-7, with TRBD1 matching 7 bases. CDR1 and CDR2 (germline): MNHEY, SVGAGI. The CDR3 extends over 15 amino acids. Unmatched junction bases numbered 12, after V lost 4 bases and J lost 6 bases. CDR3 sequence: CASSSGQGDISEQYF. The CDR3 coding sequence is TGTGCCAGCAGTTCCGGCCAGGGGGACATCTCCGAGCAGTACTTC.

The chain links TRBV6-1 to TRBJ2-7; tentative D call: TRBD1 (7 bases). The CDR3 sequence is 13 residues long. V gave up 6 bases and J gave up 7 bases, with 16 bases separating them. Germline values: CDR1 MNHNS, CDR2 SASEGT. The chain's CDR3 is CASRAAGGNEQYF. Written as DNA, the CDR3 is TGTGCCAGCAGGGCGGCAGGGGGGAATGAGCAGTACTTC.

The J gene is TRBJ2-1, the V gene TRBV11-3; D is possibly TRBD2 (6 bases). Germline CDR1 reads SGHNT; CDR2 reads YENEEA. CDR3 length equals 12 residues. Deletions cut 4 bases from V and 7 bases from J, with 8 bases between. The CDR3 sequence: CASSSRGNEQFF. The CDR3 coding sequence is TGTGCCAGCAGCTCACGGGGGAATGAGCAGTTCTTC. Filled out from reference TRBV11-3 and TRBJ2-1, the complete variable domain reads EAGVVQSPRYKIIEKKQPVAFWCNPISGHNTLYWYLQNLGQGPELLIRYENEEAVDDSQLPKDRFSAERLKGVDSTLKIQPAELGDSAVYLCASSSRGNEQFFGPGTRLTVL.

J is TRBJ2-7 and V is TRBV28; 12 bases match TRBD2. The trim removed 5 bases at V and 2 bases at J, leaving 7 bases unmatched. Germline V CDR1 and CDR2: MDHEN, SYDVKM. The CDR3 runs to 16 residues. The CDR3 loop is CASSTPLAGGPYEQYF. CDR3 DNA: TGTGCCAGCAGTACACCTCTAGCGGGAGGGCCCTACGAGCAGTACTTC. Based on the CDR3 plus reference TRBV28 and TRBJ2-7, the full variable domain is DVKVTQSSRYLVKRTGEKVFLECVQDMDHENMFWYRQDPGLGLRLIYFSYDVKMKEKGDIPEGYSVSREKKERFSLILESASTNQTSMYLCASSTPLAGGPYEQYFGPGTRLTVT.

This clone occurred once. The chain combines TRBV19 with TRBJ1-5; 9 bases align to TRBD1. The germline gives CDR1 LNHDA, CDR2 SQIVND (reference sequence). The junction had 3 bases not matched to a gene; V was cut back by 4 bases and J by 5 bases. This CDR3 is 14 amino acids long. CDR3 sequence (DNA): TGTGCCAGTAGTACAGACAGGGGGTATCAGCCCCAGCATTTT. This translates into CASSTDRGYQPQHF.

V is TRBV6-6 and J is TRBJ2-1; no firm D call. V lost 7 bases and J lost 7, with 8 bases in between. CDR1 and CDR2 (germline): MNHNY, SVGAGI (reference sequence). The CDR3 runs 11 residues. The CDR3 loop reads CASTTRNEQFF. CDR3 DNA sequence: TGTGCCAGCACCACGAGAAATGAGCAGTTCTTC.

This clone was observed a few times. This chain uses TRBV30 with TRBJ2-2; no firm D call. The germline V gene encodes CDR1 GTSNPN and CDR2 SVGIG (reference sequence). V shed 0 bases and J shed 3 bases, with 8 bases lying between them. The CDR3 covers 14 residues. The DNA of the CDR3 is TGTGCCTGGAGTGTTGGTGTTCACACCGGGGAGCTGTTTTTT. Residues: CAWSVGVHTGELFF.

The V gene is TRBV9, the J gene TRBJ1-6; 7 bases are a match to TRBD1. This CDR3 is built from 15 residues. CDR1 is SGDLS and CDR2 is YYNGEE in the germline V gene. V lost 4 bases and J lost 6; bases outside the gene matches: 7. CDR3 in DNA: TGTGCCAGCAGCCCACGGACAGGCGGTAATTCACCCCTCCACTTT. The encoded protein is CASSPRTGGNSPLHF.

The chain combines TRBV28 with TRBJ2-7; D remains ambiguous. CDR1 and CDR2 (germline): MDHEN, SYDVKM. Between the trimmed V and J ends, which lost 5 bases and 0 bases, there was a span of 2 bases. The CDR3 consists of 11 residues. The CDR3 coding sequence is TGTGCCAGCAGTATCTCCTACGAGCAGTACTTC. Protein product: CASSISYEQYF.

This chain joins TRBV27 and TRBJ2-2; TRBD2 aligns across 9 bases. The V segment lost 0 bases and the J segment 8 bases; nucleotides outside the gene matches: 10. The germline V gene has CDR1 MNHEY and CDR2 SMNVEV (reference sequence). This CDR3 has 17 amino acids. The CDR3 region has the DNA TGTGCCAGCAGTTTATCGAAGGTCCTAGCGGGATCTGGGGAGCTGTTTTTT. It yields the protein CASSLSKVLAGSGELFF.

This sequence joins TRBV5-1 and TRBJ2-7, with 9 bases fitting TRBD1. The germline V gene encodes CDR1 SGHRS and CDR2 YFSETQ. The J segment lost 1 base and the V segment lost 1 base, leaving 15 bases of the junction unmatched. This CDR3 region has 19 residues. The CDR3 region is CASSLSHLSGTGRSYEQYF. As DNA, the CDR3 is TGCGCCAGCAGCTTGTCACACCTCTCCGGGACAGGGCGATCCTACGAGCAGTACTTC.

This chain connects TRBV4-1 to TRBJ2-6; 9 bases align to TRBD1. V shed 3 bases, J shed 0 bases, and the junction held 12 bases outside the gene matches. Germline-derived CDR1 and CDR2 are MGHRA and YSYEKL. The CDR3 loop spans 20 amino acids. CDR3 bases: TGCGCCAGCAGCCACGCACCGGGACAGGGCCTACTCTCTGGGGCCAACGTCCTGACTTTC. It is translated as CASSHAPGQGLLSGANVLTF.

The J gene is TRBJ1-2, the V gene TRBV5-4, with 8 nucleotides matching TRBD1. Looked up from germline, CDR1 is SGHNT and CDR2 is YYREEE (reference sequence). The junction had 9 bases not matched to a gene; V was cut back by 4 bases and J by 4 bases. This CDR3 spans 15 amino acids. The CDR3 sequence: CASSPRQGWSYGYTF. Here the CDR3 DNA reads TGTGCCAGCAGCCCACGACAGGGGTGGAGCTATGGCTACACCTTC.